This entry features one T cell receptor beta chain sequence. The sample originates from a study of cytomegalovirus exposure and HLA in healthy donors. Across the study: There were approximately 85 million unique TCRs (from HLA-typed donors) in an early data release.

V lost 8 bases and J 4 bases, leaving 20 bases between the germline ends. This CDR3 is built from 15 residues. PCR employed 60 Vbeta and 13 Jbeta primers. Data came from immunoSEQ multiplex PCR; TCRdb stores just in-frame clones and leaves some out. The table has fewer than 200,000 clones, 81% seen once. The sequenced material came from PBMCs. This TCR was recovered from a woman aged 18-29 years in good health and CMV-seropositive. V and J are TRBV23-1 and TRBJ1-1, with D possibly TRBD1 on 6 matching bases. TRBV23-1 is flagged as an ORF with uncertain function. CDR3 amino acids: CASGTQGIVVTEAFF. The CDR3 coding sequence is TGCGCCAGCGGTACACAGGGAATCGTGGTCACTGAAGCTTTCTTT.